Described below is a single TCR beta chain sequence and its context. The source of the sample is a study of cytomegalovirus exposure and HLA in healthy donors. The PCR contained 60 Vbeta and 13 Jbeta primers. Using immunoSEQ multiplex PCR, the repertoire was profiled, and TCRdb retains in-frame clones only, with some absent. The data show about 60,000 clones, approximately 70% seen once. Germline V lookup: CDR1 SNHLY, CDR2 FYNNEI. The CDR3 consists of 16 residues. V trimming: 4 bases; J trimming: 5 bases; junction bases outside the gene matches: 8. Sequenced input: PBMCs. The clonotype originates from a woman aged 55-69 years in good health and CMV-seropositive. The chain couples TRBV2 to TRBJ2-2; 9 bases match TRBD1. CDR3 region: CASSGSPGQGTGELFF. The CDR3 DNA sequence: TGTGCCAGCAGTGGGTCACCGGGACAGGGTACCGGGGAGCTGTTTTTT.